The rows below give T cell receptor beta chains drawn from one sample of a study of shared clonotypes between healthy human individuals. Repertoires were generated with immunoSEQ multiplex PCR, while TCRdb's copy carries only in-frame clones and drops some. This table has about 2.2 million clones, roughly 93% appearing once. The specimen was naive CD8+ T cells from PBMCs. The receptor set was obtained from a man younger than 35 in good health. Some clones in this sample may be carry-over from other donors' samples. Each CDR3 is given with its conserved first and last residue. Each record gives: D gene, J gene, V gene, clone size, CDR3 DNA, CDR3 protein. The D gene is left open where the match is weak. For some rows the clone size is stated as once, few or many, or as a class when expanded; others skip it.

d_call: -; j_call: TRBJ1-5; v_call: TRBV12-5; clone_size: once; cdr3_nt: TGTGCTAGTGGTATCGGTACGCAGCCCCAGCATTTT; cdr3_aa: CASGIGTQPQHF
d_call: TRBD1; j_call: TRBJ1-1; v_call: TRBV25-1; clone_size: -; cdr3_nt: TGTGCCAGCAGTGAGCGGGGACAGGGGGCTGAAGCTTTCTTT; cdr3_aa: CASSERGQGAEAFF
d_call: -; j_call: TRBJ1-1; v_call: TRBV28; clone_size: -; cdr3_nt: TGTGCCAGCAGTTTAGCGTCGGGGGCGATGAAGGGGGACACTGAAGCTTTCTTT; cdr3_aa: CASSLASGAMKGDTEAFF
d_call: -; j_call: TRBJ1-2; v_call: TRBV5-6; clone_size: -; cdr3_nt: TGTGCCAGCAGCTTGATAGCAGGGAACTATGGCTACACCTTC; cdr3_aa: CASSLIAGNYGYTF
d_call: TRBD2; j_call: TRBJ2-1; v_call: TRBV2; clone_size: -; cdr3_nt: TGTGCCAGCAGTGGGGCGGGACTAGGAGACAATGAGCAGTTCTTC; cdr3_aa: CASSGAGLGDNEQFF
d_call: -; j_call: TRBJ1-5; v_call: TRBV7-3; clone_size: -; cdr3_nt: TGTGCCAGCAGCCCTCCCTCGTCGCAACAGCCCCAGCATTTT; cdr3_aa: CASSPPSSQQPQHF
d_call: -; j_call: TRBJ1-1; v_call: TRBV28; clone_size: once; cdr3_nt: TGTGCCAGCGCCTTACCTCCAGGACGGCCGAACACTGAAGCTTTCTTT; cdr3_aa: CASALPPGRPNTEAFF
d_call: TRBD1; j_call: TRBJ1-5; v_call: TRBV7-3; clone_size: -; cdr3_nt: TGTGCCAGCAGCTTATTTGGGACAGGGGACAATCAGCCCCAGCATTTT; cdr3_aa: CASSLFGTGDNQPQHF
d_call: TRBD1; j_call: TRBJ2-7; v_call: TRBV7-9; clone_size: -; cdr3_nt: TGTGCCAGCAGCCCGGGACAGGGCCCCTACGAGCAGTACTTC; cdr3_aa: CASSPGQGPYEQYF
d_call: -; j_call: TRBJ2-1; v_call: TRBV4-1; clone_size: -; cdr3_nt: TGCGCCAGCAGCCACTCGGACGCAAGCTCCTACAATGAGCAGTTCTTC; cdr3_aa: CASSHSDASSYNEQFF
d_call: -; j_call: TRBJ2-1; v_call: TRBV14; clone_size: -; cdr3_nt: TGTGCCAGCAGCCTGAACAATGAGCAGTTCTTC; cdr3_aa: CASSLNNEQFF
d_call: -; j_call: TRBJ2-1; v_call: TRBV6-5; clone_size: -; cdr3_nt: TGTGCCAGCAGGGATACACACCACAATGAGCAGTTCTTC; cdr3_aa: CASRDTHHNEQFF
d_call: -; j_call: TRBJ1-2; v_call: TRBV2; clone_size: -; cdr3_nt: TGTGCCAGCCCCGGGGGGTTAGGAGGCTACACCTTC; cdr3_aa: CASPGGLGGYTF
d_call: -; j_call: TRBJ1-5; v_call: TRBV15; clone_size: -; cdr3_nt: TGTGCCACCAGCAGCCGGGGCAATCAGCCCCAGCATTTT; cdr3_aa: CATSSRGNQPQHF
d_call: -; j_call: TRBJ1-2; v_call: TRBV7-9; clone_size: -; cdr3_nt: TGTGCCAGCAGCGAGGAGGAGGGGGTTTACTATGGCTACACCTTC; cdr3_aa: CASSEEEGVYYGYTF
d_call: -; j_call: TRBJ2-5; v_call: TRBV10-3; clone_size: -; cdr3_nt: TGTGCCATCAGTAGCGGATCAGCCCTAGAGACCCAGTACTTC; cdr3_aa: CAISSGSALETQYF
d_call: TRBD1; j_call: TRBJ1-2; v_call: TRBV7-9; clone_size: -; cdr3_nt: TGTGCCAGCAGCCCGGGACAGAGTAACTATGGCTACACCTTC; cdr3_aa: CASSPGQSNYGYTF
d_call: -; j_call: TRBJ1-4; v_call: TRBV21-1; clone_size: -; cdr3_nt: TGTGCCAGCAGCAAATGGGAAGGGGCAGGGGAAAAACTGTTTTTT; cdr3_aa: CASSKWEGAGEKLFF
d_call: -; j_call: TRBJ2-5; v_call: TRBV7-7; clone_size: -; cdr3_nt: TGTGCCAGCAGCTTAGACAGGGTTGAGACCCAGTACTTC; cdr3_aa: CASSLDRVETQYF
d_call: -; j_call: TRBJ1-3; v_call: TRBV9; clone_size: -; cdr3_nt: TGTGCCAGCAGCCCACTTGGGGGGCTAGGAAACACCATATATTTT; cdr3_aa: CASSPLGGLGNTIYF
d_call: TRBD1; j_call: TRBJ2-5; v_call: TRBV13; clone_size: -; cdr3_nt: TGTGCCAGCAGCCATCATTCCGGGACAGGGGGTTCTGGGGGGACCCAGTACTTC; cdr3_aa: CASSHHSGTGGSGGTQYF
d_call: -; j_call: TRBJ2-5; v_call: TRBV6-1; clone_size: -; cdr3_nt: TGTGCCAGCAGTGAATGGGGGTTCCAAGAGACCCAGTACTTC; cdr3_aa: CASSEWGFQETQYF
d_call: TRBD1; j_call: TRBJ2-2; v_call: TRBV5-6; clone_size: -; cdr3_nt: TGTGCCAGCAGCCCGCAGGGGGCCGGGGAGCTGTTTTTT; cdr3_aa: CASSPQGAGELFF
d_call: -; j_call: TRBJ2-3; v_call: TRBV13; clone_size: -; cdr3_nt: TGTGCCAGCAGTTCACAGGATACGCAGTATTTT; cdr3_aa: CASSSQDTQYF
d_call: -; j_call: TRBJ2-2; v_call: TRBV18; clone_size: -; cdr3_nt: TGTGCCAGCTCACCGACAGCTCGGCCGAACACCGGGGAGCTGTTTTTT; cdr3_aa: CASSPTARPNTGELFF
d_call: -; j_call: TRBJ2-7; v_call: TRBV27; clone_size: once; cdr3_nt: TGTGCCAGCAGTTTTTCAAAGACCTTCCTAGGCGAGCAGTACTTC; cdr3_aa: CASSFSKTFLGEQYF
d_call: -; j_call: TRBJ2-1; v_call: TRBV6-4; clone_size: -; cdr3_nt: TGTGCCAGCAGTGACTTCGGGCAGTCAGAGCAGTTCTTC; cdr3_aa: CASSDFGQSEQFF
d_call: TRBD2; j_call: TRBJ2-3; v_call: TRBV11-2; clone_size: -; cdr3_nt: TGTGCCAGCGCCGGACTAGCGGGAGCGGCAGATACGCAGTATTTT; cdr3_aa: CASAGLAGAADTQYF
d_call: TRBD1; j_call: TRBJ2-7; v_call: TRBV6-5; clone_size: -; cdr3_nt: TGTGCCAGCAGACCGGGACAGACCTACGAGCAGTACTTC; cdr3_aa: CASRPGQTYEQYF
d_call: -; j_call: TRBJ2-1; v_call: TRBV27; clone_size: -; cdr3_nt: TGTGCCAGCAGCCGCTACGGGCACAGGACAGAAACTCACAATGAGCAGTTCTTC; cdr3_aa: CASSRYGHRTETHNEQFF
d_call: -; j_call: TRBJ2-3; v_call: TRBV11-2; clone_size: -; cdr3_nt: TGTGCCAGCAGCTCCACAGATACGCAGTATTTT; cdr3_aa: CASSSTDTQYF
d_call: -; j_call: TRBJ2-7; v_call: TRBV7-9; clone_size: -; cdr3_nt: TGTGCCAGCAGCTTAGGTCCAATCGACGAGCAGTACTTC; cdr3_aa: CASSLGPIDEQYF
d_call: -; j_call: TRBJ1-1; v_call: TRBV29-1; clone_size: -; cdr3_nt: TGCAGCGTGCCTCAGGGGATTACTGAAGCTTTCTTT; cdr3_aa: CSVPQGITEAFF
d_call: TRBD1; j_call: TRBJ2-1; v_call: TRBV28; clone_size: once; cdr3_nt: TGTGCCACCACGGTACAGGGGTGGGACAATGAGCAGTTCTTC; cdr3_aa: CATTVQGWDNEQFF
d_call: TRBD1; j_call: TRBJ1-5; v_call: TRBV28; clone_size: few; cdr3_nt: TGTGCCAGCAGTCTGACAGGGTCTCAGCCCCAGCATTTT; cdr3_aa: CASSLTGSQPQHF
d_call: -; j_call: TRBJ1-5; v_call: TRBV4-2; clone_size: -; cdr3_nt: TGTGCCAGCAGCCAAGACGATCAGCCCCAGCATTTT; cdr3_aa: CASSQDDQPQHF
d_call: TRBD2; j_call: TRBJ2-7; v_call: TRBV9; clone_size: once; cdr3_nt: TGTGCCAGCACACCCGCGGGACTAGCGGGCTCGGGGGAGCAGTACTTC; cdr3_aa: CASTPAGLAGSGEQYF
d_call: -; j_call: TRBJ2-2; v_call: TRBV7-9; clone_size: -; cdr3_nt: TGTGCCAGCAGCTCAGGGCAAGGGGAGCAAACCGGGGAGCTGTTTTTT; cdr3_aa: CASSSGQGEQTGELFF
d_call: TRBD2; j_call: TRBJ2-1; v_call: TRBV19; clone_size: -; cdr3_nt: TGTGCCAGTAGTGCCGGACTAGCGGGAAATGAGCAGTTCTTC; cdr3_aa: CASSAGLAGNEQFF
d_call: TRBD2; j_call: TRBJ2-2; v_call: TRBV7-3; clone_size: -; cdr3_nt: TGTGCCAGCAGCCCGCTAGCGGGAGGGTTCAACACCGGGGAGCTGTTTTTT; cdr3_aa: CASSPLAGGFNTGELFF
d_call: -; j_call: TRBJ2-7; v_call: TRBV7-9; clone_size: -; cdr3_nt: TGTGCCAGCAGAGAGGGTGGGACCTACGAGCAGTACTTC; cdr3_aa: CASREGGTYEQYF
d_call: -; j_call: TRBJ2-1; v_call: TRBV7-2; clone_size: few; cdr3_nt: TGTGCCAGCAGCTTCGGCGGGGAGCAGTTCTTC; cdr3_aa: CASSFGGEQFF
d_call: -; j_call: TRBJ2-1; v_call: TRBV7-9; clone_size: -; cdr3_nt: TGTGCCAGCAGCCCAGGGTCGTCCTACAATGAGCAGTTCTTC; cdr3_aa: CASSPGSSYNEQFF
d_call: TRBD1; j_call: TRBJ1-1; v_call: TRBV29-1; clone_size: -; cdr3_nt: TGCAGCGTTCCAACCGGGACAGGGCCTTTAGGAGCTTTCTTT; cdr3_aa: CSVPTGTGPLGAFF
d_call: TRBD2; j_call: TRBJ2-1; v_call: TRBV29-1; clone_size: -; cdr3_nt: TGCAGCGTTGAAGGGATCTCGGGGACTAGCGGGAGTGGTTGGAATGAGCAGTTCTTC; cdr3_aa: CSVEGISGTSGSGWNEQFF
d_call: TRBD1; j_call: TRBJ1-4; v_call: TRBV5-1; clone_size: -; cdr3_nt: TGCGCCAGCAGCGCCGGGGACAGTATTAGAGAAAAACTGTTTTTT; cdr3_aa: CASSAGDSIREKLFF
d_call: -; j_call: TRBJ2-7; v_call: TRBV7-8; clone_size: -; cdr3_nt: TGTGCCAGCAGCCCGAGGGAACGGCTAACCGAGCAGTACTTC; cdr3_aa: CASSPRERLTEQYF
d_call: TRBD1; j_call: TRBJ2-7; v_call: TRBV19; clone_size: -; cdr3_nt: TGTGCCAGTAGTATAGGTCCCGAGACAGGGATCTACGAGCAGTACTTC; cdr3_aa: CASSIGPETGIYEQYF
d_call: -; j_call: TRBJ1-1; v_call: TRBV13; clone_size: few; cdr3_nt: TGTGCCAGCAGCCTAAGGGGGTTTGAAGCTTTCTTT; cdr3_aa: CASSLRGFEAFF
d_call: TRBD2; j_call: TRBJ2-7; v_call: TRBV5-1; clone_size: -; cdr3_nt: TGCGCCAGCAGGGGGACTAGCTCCTACGAGCAGTACTTC; cdr3_aa: CASRGTSSYEQYF
d_call: -; j_call: TRBJ2-7; v_call: TRBV4-3; clone_size: -; cdr3_nt: TGCGCCAGCAGCCATTTTGAGCGATTCGAGCAGTACTTC; cdr3_aa: CASSHFERFEQYF
d_call: TRBD2; j_call: TRBJ2-1; v_call: TRBV4-1; clone_size: -; cdr3_nt: TGCGCCAGCAGCCAAGTGACTAGCGGGATAAATGAGCAGTTCTTC; cdr3_aa: CASSQVTSGINEQFF
d_call: -; j_call: TRBJ2-7; v_call: TRBV5-6; clone_size: -; cdr3_nt: TGTGCCAGCAGCTTTTACAGGAACTCCTACGAGCAGTACTTC; cdr3_aa: CASSFYRNSYEQYF
d_call: TRBD1; j_call: TRBJ2-7; v_call: TRBV14; clone_size: -; cdr3_nt: TGTGCCAGCAGCCCTCGGACAGGGGGCTCCTACGAGCAGTACTTC; cdr3_aa: CASSPRTGGSYEQYF
d_call: -; j_call: TRBJ1-1; v_call: TRBV19; clone_size: -; cdr3_nt: TGTGCCAGTAGTAATTCGGGGTTTCTTGACACTGAAGCTTTCTTT; cdr3_aa: CASSNSGFLDTEAFF
d_call: TRBD2; j_call: TRBJ2-1; v_call: TRBV9; clone_size: once; cdr3_nt: TGTGCCAGCAGCGTAGCCCCCGCGGGGGGACGCTCCTACAATGAGCAGTTCTTC; cdr3_aa: CASSVAPAGGRSYNEQFF
d_call: -; j_call: TRBJ1-4; v_call: TRBV9; clone_size: -; cdr3_nt: TGTGCCAGCAGCGTAGGGTGGACAGCCACTAATGAAAAACTGTTTTTT; cdr3_aa: CASSVGWTATNEKLFF
d_call: -; j_call: TRBJ2-7; v_call: TRBV7-8; clone_size: -; cdr3_nt: TGTGCCAGCAGCCCTTTGGGCCTTTACGAGCAGTACTTC; cdr3_aa: CASSPLGLYEQYF
d_call: TRBD2; j_call: TRBJ2-1; v_call: TRBV28; clone_size: -; cdr3_nt: TGTGCCAGCAGTTTACCCGGGACTACCTCCTACAATGAGCAGTTCTTC; cdr3_aa: CASSLPGTTSYNEQFF